What follows are 14 T cell receptor beta chains derived from one specimen sequenced in a study of patients and donors after allogeneic stem cell transplantation. MiXCR, run by TCRdb on the RT-PCR reads, gives a single entry per CDR3 protein. The profile covers about 23,000 distinct CDR3 sequences, with approximately 28% appearing a single time and approximately 48% taken by the ten largest. Sequenced: blood, either unsorted or a sorted T cell fraction (not recorded which). These TCRs come from a human donor who was either an allogeneic HSCT recipient or a stem cell or donor lymphocyte infusion donor (not recorded which). It is not recorded whose cells these are; they may come from a transplant donor.

This clonotype was observed a handful of times. J is TRBJ1-1 and V is TRBV6-2 or TRBV6-3; 8 bases match TRBD1. Germline loops: CDR1 MNHEY, CDR2 SVGEGT. The junction had 3 bases not matched to a gene; V was cut back by 5 bases and J by 10 bases. There are 11 residues in the CDR3. The CDR3 loop reads CASSTGTGAFF. CDR3 DNA: TGTGCCAGCAGTACCGGGACAGGAGCTTTCTTT.

For the CDR3, the DNA is TGCGCCAGCAGCTTTACAGCGTCGAACACTGAAGCTTTCTTT. As protein: CASSFTASNTEAFF. The rearrangement joins TRBV5-1 to TRBJ1-1; D is uncertain. The V end lost 2 bases, the J end lost 1 base, and 9 bases lay between the germline ends. The germline gives CDR1 SGHRS, CDR2 YFSETQ. CDR3 length equals 14 residues.

In its sample, this clonotype was seen a few times. The chain has TRBV12-3 or TRBV12-4 and TRBJ1-2, with D perhaps TRBD1 (6 bases). The CDR3 extends over 13 amino acids. The ends were cut back, 2 bases at V and 7 bases at J, with 11 bases in the middle. CDR3 amino acids: CASSLQGMGGYTF. In DNA form, the CDR3 reads TGTGCCAGCAGTTTACAGGGGATGGGTGGCTACACCTTC.

V gene TRBV30 combines with J gene TRBJ2-3, with 8 bases matching TRBD2. Germline V gene data show CDR1 as GTSNPN and CDR2 as SVGIG (reference sequence). This CDR3 has 16 residues. Trimming cost V 6 bases and J 2 bases; bases outside gene matches: 13. The CDR3 bases are TGTGCCTGCCATTTAGCGGGGAGAGAATCCACAGATACGCAGTATTTT. It codes for CACHLAGRESTDTQYF.

The rearrangement joins TRBV27 to TRBJ2-3; D possibly uses TRBD1 or TRBD2 (7 bases each). The V end was cut by 6 bases, the J end by 1 base, with 23 bases between. There are 18 residues in the CDR3. Germline V gives CDR1 MNHEY, CDR2 SMNVEV (reference sequence). In nucleotides, the CDR3 is TGTGCCAGCAGACCTCTGGGAGGGGGCCACGAGGGCACAGATACGCAGTATTTT. The encoded protein is CASRPLGGGHEGTDTQYF.

This clonotype was seen only a few times. The chain recombines TRBV20-1 with TRBJ1-6, with 9 positions matching TRBD1. With 6 bases clipped from V and 6 bases from J, the junction kept 3 bases outside the gene matches. Looked up from germline, CDR1 is DFQATT and CDR2 is SNEGSKA (reference sequence). The CDR3 runs to 13 residues. CDR3 residues: CSATGQGNSPLHF. In DNA form, the CDR3 reads TGCAGTGCGACGGGACAGGGTAATTCACCCCTCCACTTT.

This clonotype was counted many times. V and J are TRBV5-1 and TRBJ2-5; the D gene is possibly TRBD2 (5 bases). From germline, CDR1 is SGHRS and CDR2 YFSETQ. The CDR3 is 14 residues long. V lost 6 bases, J lost 2 bases, and 14 bases lay in between. The CDR3 region has the DNA TGCGCCAGCACGGACGGGATTTTGCAAGAGACCCAGTACTTC. This translates into CASTDGILQETQYF.

In its sample, this clonotype was seen a few times. V gene TRBV20-1 combines with J gene TRBJ1-5; TRBD1 aligns across 7 bases. CDR1 and CDR2 (germline): DFQATT, SNEGSKA (reference sequence). V shed 6 bases and J 4 bases; nucleotides not matched to a gene: 6. This CDR3 comprises 13 residues. CDR3 residues: CSATDRANQPQHF. CDR3 nucleotides: TGCAGTGCCACCGACAGGGCAAATCAGCCCCAGCATTTT.

The genes are TRBV9 and TRBJ1-4, with D uncertain. Trimming removed 4 bases from V and 6 bases from J, with 16 bases in between. This CDR3 has 15 residues. Germline V gene sequence: CDR1 SGDLS, CDR2 YYNGEE. The CDR3: CASSLDDGRDEKLFF. The CDR3 DNA is TGTGCCAGCAGCCTTGATGACGGGCGCGATGAAAAACTGTTTTTT. Filled out from reference TRBV9 and TRBJ1-4, the complete variable domain reads DSGVTQTPKHLITATGQRVTLRCSPRSGDLSVYWYQQSLDQGLQFLIQYYNGEERAKGNILERFSAQQFPDLHSELNLSSLELGDSALYFCASSLDDGRDEKLFFGSGTQLSVL.

The V gene is TRBV27, the J gene TRBJ2-6, with 11 bases that match TRBD1. The CDR3 contains 19 residues. The V gene's germline CDR1 is MNHEY and CDR2 SMNVEV (reference sequence). J gave up 0 bases and V 7 bases, and 11 bases lay outside the gene matches. CDR3 nucleotides: TGTGCCAGCACCCGCGACCGGGGACAGGGGGGCTCTGGGGCCAACGTCCTGACTTTC. Its protein is CASTRDRGQGGSGANVLTF.

J is TRBJ2-1 and V is TRBV4-3; possible D gene TRBD2, 6 bases. CDR3 size: 17 residues. The ends were cut back, 4 bases at V and 3 bases at J, with 19 bases in the middle. CDR1 LGHNA and CDR2 YSLEER come from the germline V gene. The CDR3 loop reads CASSLAPGLRSYNEQFF. DNA of the CDR3: TGCGCCAGCAGCCTTGCCCCGGGACTCAGGAGCTACAATGAGCAGTTCTTC.

This clonotype was counted between two and nine times. The CDR3 nucleotides read TGCGCCAGCAGCCGATTACCCGGGAGCACAGATACGCAGTATTTT. Protein: CASSRLPGSTDTQYF. The V and J genes are TRBV4-1 and TRBJ2-3; D is ambiguous. This CDR3 region has 15 residues. CDR1 and CDR2 (germline): MGHRA, YSYEKL. V gave up 4 bases and J gave up 0 bases, with 11 bases separating them.

The rearrangement joins TRBV12-3 or TRBV12-4 to TRBJ1-2; tentatively, D is TRBD1 (6 bases). The CDR3 consists of 14 residues. V lost 6 bases and J lost 4, with 15 bases in between. The CDR3 region is CASSLNTGSYGYTF. CDR3 bases: TGTGCCAGCAGCCTAAATACAGGGAGCTATGGCTACACCTTC.

The table lists this clonotype with a few counts. The chain is built from TRBV5-5 and TRBJ1-4; 7 bases map to TRBD1. This CDR3 has 15 amino acids. Germline-derived CDR1 and CDR2 are SGHKS and YYEKEE (reference sequence). The trim removed 0 bases at V and 5 bases at J, leaving 4 bases unmatched. The CDR3 sequence is CASSLGAGGNEKLFF. The CDR3 DNA sequence: TGTGCCAGCAGCTTGGGAGCAGGGGGGAATGAAAAACTGTTTTTT.